The clone carrying this T cell receptor (beta chain) was detected once. What it recognizes is unknown. These data belong to a study of CD8 T cell repertoires and HIV-1 epitope variants. Overall study: IL-2, IL-7 and IL-15 were added on days 3 and 7 of approximately 11-day cultures.

The CDR3 extends over 15 amino acids. Germline V CDR1 and CDR2: ENHRY, SYGVKD. V lost 4 bases, J lost 6 bases, and 9 bases stayed unmatched. Produced via immunoSEQ multiplex PCR; TCRdb's table is partial and in-frame only. The sample has around 6,000 clones, around three fifths seen once. The receptor was isolated from a male donor with HIV. Sequenced material: cultured CD8+ T cells derived from PBMCs. The chain joins TRBV10-3 to TRBJ2-5; the match to TRBD2 covers 9 bases. This CDR3 reads CAISGLSGGKQTQYF. The DNA of the CDR3 is TGTGCCATCAGTGGATTGAGCGGGGGGAAACAGACCCAGTACTTC.